The 17 T cell receptor beta chains below were found in one sample sequenced in a study of PD-L1 blockade in urothelial cancer (dated by TCRdb to about 2017). This specimen's time point label, interpreted: peripheral blood 6 weeks after treatment start. Library method: the immunoSEQ multiplex PCR assay. TCRdb limited this immuneACCESS table to in-frame rearrangements with V and J called. A share of clones is missing; checked studies link under half to unresolved V genes, and the rest is unexplained. This sample has 35,000 to 45,000 clones in its table, and about 90% of those were observed once. The top ten clonotypes cover 7.3% of the sample. The source was PBMCs, collected around atezolizumab (anti-PD-L1) treatment. These receptors originate from a man in his 70s with urothelial cancer.

The chain links TRBV5-1 to TRBJ1-1; D not resolved. CDR1 SGHRS and CDR2 YFSETQ come from the germline V gene. CDR3 length: 15 amino acids. Trimming pared 0 bases from V and 7 bases from J, leaving 16 bases between. The CDR3 region is CASSLGEEVLVEAFF. The DNA for the CDR3 is TGCGCCAGCAGCTTGGGGGAGGAGGTTTTGGTTGAAGCTTTCTTT. The full variable domain, its missing parts supplied by reference TRBV5-1 and TRBJ1-1, is KAGVTQTPRYLIKTRGQQVTLSCSPISGHRSVSWYQQTPGQGLQFLFEYFSETQRNKGNFPGRFSGRQFSNSRSEMNVSTLELGDSALYLCASSLGEEVLVEAFFGQGTRLTVV.

The genes are TRBV7-9 and TRBJ2-3; D may be TRBD2 (6 bases). There are 15 residues in the CDR3. The germline CDR1 and CDR2 sequences are SEHNR and FQNEAQ (reference sequence). Trimming took off 1 base at V and 1 base at J, with 9 bases between the two ends. The CDR3, as DNA: TGTGCCAGCAGCTTAGGGCGGGGACGCACAGATACGCAGTATTTT. It translates to CASSLGRGRTDTQYF.

The gene calls are TRBV27 and TRBJ2-6; 11 bases are shared with TRBD1. Germline CDR1 reads MNHEY; CDR2 reads SMNVEV (reference sequence). The CDR3 contains 16 residues. V lost 5 bases to trimming and J lost 4 bases; unmatched junction nucleotides: 4. CDR3 residues: CASSPGQGVGANVLTF. DNA for the CDR3: TGTGCCAGCAGTCCGGGACAGGGGGTAGGGGCCAACGTCCTGACTTTC.

This sequence joins TRBV9 and TRBJ2-1; D is ambiguous. Looked up from germline, CDR1 is SGDLS and CDR2 is YYNGEE. The CDR3 contains 16 residues. With 0 bases removed from V and 6 bases from J, the gap between germline ends came to 16 bases. CDR3 DNA: TGTGCCAGCAGCGTAGACTCGACTGCCTCGGGCAATGAGCAGTTCTTC. This codes for CASSVDSTASGNEQFF.

This chain joins TRBV11-2 and TRBJ2-2; D is ambiguous. Germline V gene lookup returns CDR1 SGHAT and CDR2 FQNNGV. Trimming left V 5 bases short and J 2 bases short, with 15 bases between. This CDR3 is 16 amino acids long. The CDR3 reads CASSLTSVQNTGELFF. The CDR3 nucleotides are TGTGCCAGCAGCCTTACAAGCGTCCAAAACACCGGGGAGCTGTTTTTT.

The chain joins TRBV25-1 to TRBJ2-7, with 10 nucleotides matching TRBD1. The CDR3 extends over 15 amino acids. V shed 5 bases, J shed 3 bases, and the junction held 7 bases outside the gene matches. Germline assignment: CDR1 MGHDK and CDR2 SYGVNS. CDR3 sequence: CASSPGQGVGYEQYF. The CDR3 region has the DNA TGTGCCAGCAGTCCAGGACAGGGGGTAGGCTACGAGCAGTACTTC.

CDR3 residues: CASSLGLGGNEQFF. The CDR3 DNA reads TGTGCCAGCAGTTTAGGACTAGGGGGGAATGAGCAGTTCTTC. J is TRBJ2-1 and V is TRBV6-6, with D possibly being TRBD2 (7 bases). The V end lost 4 bases, the J end lost 7 bases, and 14 bases lay between the germline ends. The CDR3 runs to 14 residues. Germline V gene data show CDR1 as MNHNY and CDR2 as SVGAGI (reference sequence).

V usage is TRBV19 and J usage is TRBJ2-7; 8 nucleotides agree with TRBD1. Germline CDR1 LNHDA, CDR2 SQIVND (reference sequence). V lost 10 bases, J lost 6 bases, and 14 bases stayed unmatched. The CDR3 covers 14 residues. The DNA for the CDR3 is TGTGCCACCTCACCTCGGACAGGGTTGGGCGAGCAGTACTTC. Translated, it gives CATSPRTGLGEQYF.

This chain joins TRBV25-1 and TRBJ2-3; 12 bases line up with TRBD1. Germline CDR1 reads MGHDK; CDR2 reads SYGVNS. J lost 3 bases, V lost 5 bases, and 6 bases had no gene match. This CDR3 spans 16 amino acids. The CDR3 coding sequence is TGTGCCAGCAGTAAGGGGACAGGGGGCGCAACAGATACGCAGTATTTT. Protein product: CASSKGTGGATDTQYF. The entire variable domain, with the rest obtained from reference TRBV25-1 and TRBJ2-3, is as follows: EADIYQTPRYLVIGTGKKITLECSQTMGHDKMYWYQQDPGMELHLIHYSYGVNSTEKGDLSSESTVSRIRTEHFPLTLESARPSHTSQYLCASSKGTGGATDTQYFGPGTRLTVL.

The chain carries TRBV5-5 and TRBJ1-2; D unclear. CDR3 size: 15 residues. The germline gives CDR1 SGHKS, CDR2 YYEKEE (reference sequence). V shed 6 bases and J shed 4 bases, with 19 bases lying between them. The CDR3 DNA reads TGTGCCAGCACCACTGACGGAACAGCTTCCTATGGCTACACCTTC. It yields the protein CASTTDGTASYGYTF. The whole variable domain, filled in from reference TRBV5-5 and TRBJ1-2, reads DAGVTQSPTHLIKTRGQQVTLRCSPISGHKSVSWYQQVLGQGPQFIFQYYEKEERGRGNFPDRFSARQFPNYSSELNVNALLLGDSALYLCASTTDGTASYGYTFGSGTRLTVV.

J is TRBJ1-2 and V is TRBV28; 7 nucleotides align to TRBD1. There are 14 residues in the CDR3. Per germline, CDR1 MDHEN and CDR2 SYDVKM. V lost 4 bases to trimming and J lost 2 bases; unmatched junction nucleotides: 4. CDR3 in DNA: TGTGCCAGCAGTTCCGGGACAGCCAACTATGGCTACACCTTC. Protein: CASSSGTANYGYTF.

The chain has TRBV27 and TRBJ2-5; TRBD1 might be the D (5 bases). CDR1 is MNHEY, CDR2 SMNVEV, per germline (reference sequence). CDR3 size: 15 residues. Deletions cut 1 base from V and 1 base from J, with 10 bases between. In DNA form, the CDR3 reads TGTGCCAGCAGTTTATGGGCAGGGCTCCAAGAGACCCAGTACTTC. Its protein is CASSLWAGLQETQYF.

The CDR3 here is CASSPGTGVRETQYF. The CDR3, as DNA: TGCGCCAGCAGCCCGGGGACAGGGGTGAGAGAGACCCAGTACTTC. This sequence joins TRBV5-1 and TRBJ2-5; 10 bases map to TRBD1. Germline V lookup: CDR1 SGHRS, CDR2 YFSETQ. The CDR3 has 15 residues. The J segment lost 4 bases and the V segment lost 4 bases, leaving 7 bases of the junction unmatched.

This clone was counted a single time. V is TRBV7-3 and J is TRBJ2-1; 8 positions agree with TRBD2. Trimming at V came to 5 bases and at J to 9 bases, leaving 15 bases not matched to a gene. The CDR3 spans 16 residues. From germline, CDR1 is SGHTA and CDR2 FQGTGA. CDR3: CASSLRGGRGRGEQFF. In DNA form, the CDR3 reads TGTGCCAGCAGCCTCCGGGGGGGGAGGGGTCGCGGTGAGCAGTTCTTC.

The genes are TRBV19 and TRBJ1-3; D is undetermined. Germline V CDR1 and CDR2: LNHDA, SQIVND (reference sequence). The V end lost 3 bases, the J end lost 0 bases, and 6 bases lay between the germline ends. The CDR3 sequence is 14 residues long. CDR3 bases: TGTGCCAGTAGTATGGGCACCTCTGGAAACACCATATATTTT. The encoded protein is CASSMGTSGNTIYF.

V usage is TRBV13 and J usage is TRBJ1-6; TRBD1 aligns across 7 bases. CDR3 length: 16 amino acids. V trimming: 0 bases; J trimming: 10 bases; junction bases outside the gene matches: 9. Germline lookup yields CDR1 PRHDT and CDR2 FYEKMQ (reference sequence). The CDR3 nucleotides are TGTGCCAGCAGCTTAGGCCAGGGGGATATGGGATCACCCCTCCACTTT. Translation: CASSLGQGDMGSPLHF.

The chain uses TRBV29-1 and TRBJ1-5; 7 bases are a match to TRBD1. Germline assignment: CDR1 SQVTM and CDR2 ANQGSEA. V dropped 5 bases and J dropped 2; count of bases not matched to a gene: 6. This CDR3 is 14 amino acids long. The CDR3 DNA reads as TGCAGCGTTCGCCAGGGGGGCGGCAATCAGCCCCAGCATTTT. It encodes CSVRQGGGNQPQHF.